This entry lists 20 T cell receptor beta chains sequenced from one sample in a study of OX40 agonist ivuxolimab in advanced cancers. The method was immunoSEQ multiplex PCR; TCRdb's version includes in-frame clones alone and lacks a portion of them. Of around 37,000 clones in the sample, 88% were seen once. The specimen was CD4+ or CD8+ T cells sorted from blood, collected in a trial of the OX40 agonist ivuxolimab. These receptors came from an adult with an advanced solid tumor such as melanoma, head and neck, liver or kidney cancer.

This rearrangement joins TRBV7-2 to TRBJ1-1; D remains ambiguous. The germline gives CDR1 SGHTA, CDR2 FQGNSA. This CDR3 has 14 amino acids. With 0 bases removed from V and 5 bases from J, the gap between germline ends came to 10 bases. For the CDR3, the DNA is TGTGCCAGCAGCTTAGCGCCGGGGAATACTGAAGCTTTCTTT. Translating gives CASSLAPGNTEAFF. The full variable domain, rest sourced from reference TRBV7-2 and TRBJ1-1, is GAGVSQSPSNKVTEKGKDVELRCDPISGHTALYWYRQSLGQGLEFLIYFQGNSAPDKSGLPSDRFSAERTGGSVSTLTIQRTQQEDSAVYLCASSLAPGNTEAFFGQGTRLTVV.

The gene calls are TRBV5-4 and TRBJ2-7; D tentatively reads TRBD1 or TRBD2 (6 bases each). Germline lookup yields CDR1 SGHNT and CDR2 YYREEE (reference sequence). V was pared by 5 bases and J by 3 bases, with 12 bases between. The CDR3 sequence is 13 residues long. The CDR3 nucleotides read TGTGCCAGCAGGTCACAGGGAGGCTACGAGCAGTACTTC. Its protein is CASRSQGGYEQYF.

V and J are TRBV5-6 and TRBJ2-5; D is uncertain. The J call may be in error: the DNA end matches TRBJ2-7 better. Germline CDR1 reads SGHDT; CDR2 reads YYEEEE. The CDR3 is 13 amino acids. The CDR3 DNA reads TGTGCCAGCAGCTTGGGGAGATTCTACGAGCAGTACTTC. It is translated as CASSLGRFYEQYF.

By proportion, this clone is medium-sized. The chain uses TRBV28 and TRBJ2-1, with 10 bases identical to TRBD2. The CDR3 spans 16 residues. Unmatched junction bases numbered 2, after V lost 1 base and J lost 2 bases. Germline loops: CDR1 MDHEN, CDR2 SYDVKM. CDR3 loop: CASSLLAGGAYNEQFF. The CDR3 DNA is TGTGCCAGCAGTTTATTAGCGGGAGGAGCCTACAATGAGCAGTTCTTC. The complete variable domain, with remaining parts taken from reference TRBV28 and TRBJ2-1, reads DVKVTQSSRYLVKRTGEKVFLECVQDMDHENMFWYRQDPGLGLRLIYFSYDVKMKEKGDIPEGYSVSREKKERFSLILESASTNQTSMYLCASSLLAGGAYNEQFFGPGTRLTVL.

The gene calls are TRBV5-5 and TRBJ2-7; D is unclear. The V end lost 2 bases, the J end lost 4 bases, and 4 bases lay between the germline ends. The CDR3 extends over 11 amino acids. Germline lookup yields CDR1 SGHKS and CDR2 YYEKEE (reference sequence). The CDR3 DNA follows: TGTGCCAGCAGCTTTTATTACGAGCAGTACTTC. Amino acid sequence: CASSFYYEQYF.

The genes are TRBV4-1 and TRBJ2-5, with TRBD2 matching 11 bases. TRBJ2-7 matches the DNA end more closely, so the J call is doubtful. Germline CDR1 is MGHRA and CDR2 is YSYEKL. The CDR3 has 15 residues. The CDR3 nucleotides are TGCGCCAGCAGCCAGGCGACCGGGACTAGCGGCGAGCAGTACTTC. Translated, it gives CASSQATGTSGEQYF.

The chain employs TRBV27 and TRBJ2-1; 10 nucleotides align to TRBD2. Unmatched junction bases numbered 10, after V lost 5 bases and J lost 6 bases. The CDR3 is made up of 16 amino acids. Germline V gene data show CDR1 as MNHEY and CDR2 as SMNVEV (reference sequence). The CDR3 is CASSLSSGRVLNEQFF. The CDR3 DNA is TGTGCCAGCAGTCTGTCTAGCGGGAGAGTGCTCAATGAGCAGTTCTTC.

The J gene is TRBJ1-4, the V gene TRBV28; tentatively, D is TRBD1 (5 bases). V lost 7 bases and J 8 bases, leaving 17 bases between the germline ends. There are 14 residues in the CDR3. The germline gives CDR1 MDHEN, CDR2 SYDVKM. This chain's CDR3 is CASTKFDSIEKLFF. The DNA for the CDR3 is TGTGCCAGCACAAAATTCGACAGCATCGAAAAACTGTTTTTT.

This sequence joins TRBV7-6 and TRBJ2-7; no firm D call. The CDR3 is 12 amino acids. Germline CDR1 and CDR2: SGHVS and FNYEAQ. V was trimmed by 4 bases and J by 3 bases, leaving 7 bases between them. The CDR3, as DNA: TGTGCCAGCAGCTCTTACGGCTACGAGCAGTACTTC. This encodes CASSSYGYEQYF.

The rearrangement joins TRBV27 to TRBJ2-5, with a possible D match to TRBD1 (5 bases). This CDR3 comprises 12 residues. Germline CDR1 reads MNHEY; CDR2 reads SMNVEV (reference sequence). The V end was cut by 4 bases, the J end by 3 bases, with 6 bases between. The DNA of the CDR3 is TGTGCCAGCAGTTCCAGGGAAGAGACCCAGTACTTC. It translates to CASSSREETQYF.

This chain connects TRBV11-2 to TRBJ1-1; no definite D call. V was pared by 1 base and J by 7 bases, with 4 bases between. The CDR3 runs to 11 residues. CDR1 and CDR2 from the germline V gene are SGHAT and FQNNGV. The CDR3 region has the DNA TGTGCCAGCAGCTTAGCTGTTGAAGCTTTCTTT. Its protein product is CASSLAVEAFF.

The chain carries TRBV30 and TRBJ1-2; D may be TRBD1 (5 bases). V lost 0 bases to trimming and J lost 0 bases, with 14 bases between them. This CDR3 spans 16 amino acids. Germline V gene data show CDR1 as GTSNPN and CDR2 as SVGIG (reference sequence). CDR3 loop: CAWSVRGGVPNYGYTF. CDR3 nucleotide sequence: TGTGCCTGGAGTGTTAGGGGTGGTGTGCCTAACTATGGCTACACCTTC.

This rearrangement joins TRBV28 to TRBJ2-7; 9 bases are a match to TRBD2. Per germline, CDR1 MDHEN and CDR2 SYDVKM. The CDR3 is 15 residues long. V was clipped by 6 bases and J by 4 bases; unmatched bases: 10. The CDR3 nucleotides read TGTGCCAGCAGAGCTCAAATAGCGGGAGTGTACGAGCAGTACTTC. It translates to CASRAQIAGVYEQYF.

V usage is TRBV6-6 and J usage is TRBJ2-4; TRBD1 aligns across 9 bases. The CDR3 extends over 15 amino acids. The germline gives CDR1 MNHNY, CDR2 SVGAGI (reference sequence). V trimming: 4 bases; J trimming: 6 bases; junction bases outside the gene matches: 7. The CDR3 is CASSFDRGSVNIQYF. DNA for the CDR3: TGTGCCAGCAGTTTTGACAGGGGGTCGGTAAACATTCAGTACTTC.

This clone appeared a few times. The chain recombines TRBV13 with TRBJ2-7, with 9 positions matching TRBD1. The CDR3 is made up of 16 amino acids. V was clipped by 5 bases and J by 3 bases; unmatched bases: 11. Germline V gene data show CDR1 as PRHDT and CDR2 as FYEKMQ (reference sequence). Written as DNA, the CDR3 is TGTGCCAGCAGCCACTGGGGACAGGGCGCCCTCTACGAGCAGTACTTC. It is translated as CASSHWGQGALYEQYF. The variable domain in full, with the rest retrieved from reference TRBV13 and TRBJ2-7, is AAGVIQSPRHLIKEKRETATLKCYPIPRHDTVYWYQQGPGQDPQFLISFYEKMQSDKGSIPDRFSAQQFSDYHSELNMSSLELGDSALYFCASSHWGQGALYEQYFGPGTRLTVT.

This CDR3 reads CASSSQGNNEKLFF. The CDR3 nucleotides are TGTGCCAGCAGTTCCCAGGGGAATAATGAAAAACTGTTTTTT. V is TRBV28 and J is TRBJ1-4; TRBD1 is a possible D gene (6 bases). The CDR3 loop spans 14 amino acids. Looked up from germline, CDR1 is MDHEN and CDR2 is SYDVKM. The V and J ends lost 4 bases and 4 bases respectively, with 10 bases between them.

CDR3 sequence: CASSGTSGSTDTQYF. CDR3 DNA: TGTGCCAGCAGCGGGACTAGCGGTAGCACAGATACGCAGTATTTT. This chain connects TRBV9 to TRBJ2-3; 10 bases agree with TRBD2. Per the germline V gene, CDR1 is SGDLS and CDR2 is YYNGEE. The CDR3 is 15 residues long. With V trimmed by 3 bases and J by 0 bases, 1 base remained unmatched.

The V call is TRBV19, the J call TRBJ2-1, with a tentative D call TRBD2 (5 bases). This CDR3 is built from 13 residues. CDR1 is LNHDA, CDR2 SQIVND, per germline (reference sequence). Trimming left V 7 bases short and J 9 bases short, with 16 bases between. In DNA, the CDR3 is TGTGCCAGTAAGGTGGGAGCTCTTAGTGAGCAGTTCTTC. Translated: CASKVGALSEQFF. The entire variable domain, with the rest obtained from reference TRBV19 and TRBJ2-1, is as follows: DGGITQSPKYLFRKEGQNVTLSCEQNLNHDAMYWYRQDPGQGLRLIYYSQIVNDFQKGDIAEGYSVSREKKESFPLTVTSAQKNPTAFYLCASKVGALSEQFFGPGTRLTVL.

This chain connects TRBV2 to TRBJ1-1, with D possibly being TRBD1 (5 bases). The CDR3 is 14 amino acids. V lost 7 bases, J lost 6 bases, and 18 bases lay in between. Germline V lookup: CDR1 SNHLY, CDR2 FYNNEI. In nucleotides, the CDR3 is TGTGCCAGCAAACGTGGAAGGGGCCCCTCTGAAGCTTTCTTT. Translated: CASKRGRGPSEAFF.

The chain employs TRBV5-8 and TRBJ2-7; 14 bases match TRBD2. CDR3 length: 16 residues. Germline-derived CDR1 and CDR2 are SGHTS and YDEGEE. J gave up 4 bases and V 0 bases, and 3 bases lay outside the gene matches. The DNA for the CDR3 is TGTGCCAGCAGCTTGGAGGGACTAGCGGGAGCATACGAGCAGTACTTC. This encodes CASSLEGLAGAYEQYF. The variable domain in full, completed from reference TRBV5-8 and TRBJ2-7, reads EAGVTQSPTHLIKTRGQQATLRCSPISGHTSVYWYQQALGLGLQFLLWYDEGEERNRGNFPPRFSGRQFPNYSSELNVNALELEDSALYLCASSLEGLAGAYEQYFGPGTRLTVT.